This T cell receptor (beta chain) comes out of a study of shared clonotypes between healthy human individuals. The CDR3 runs to 11 residues. CDR1 is LNHNV and CDR2 is YYDKDF in the germline V gene (reference sequence). Trimming took off 1 base at V and 7 bases at J, with 1 base between the two ends. As defined, naive CD8 cells were CD45RO-negative and positively selected for CCR7, with terminally differentiated effector memory CD45RA+ cells excluded. The data were produced by immunoSEQ multiplex PCR, yet TCRdb's version contains in-frame clones alone and is incomplete. Of about 1.9 million clones detected, around 95% appear once; the ten largest clones hold about 1.6%.

The chain uses TRBV15 and TRBJ1-4; D gene unclear. The origin of this receptor is a man aged 18 to 29 in good health. Some clones in this sample may be carry-over from other donors' samples. The source material was naive CD8+ T cells from PBMCs. This chain's CDR3 is CATSRAEKLFF. CDR3 sequence (DNA): TGTGCCACCAGCAGAGCTGAAAAACTGTTTTTT. The whole variable domain, remainder taken from reference TRBV15 and TRBJ1-4, is DAMVIQNPRYQVTQFGKPVTLSCSQTLNHNVMYWYQQKSSQAPKLLFHYYDKDFNNEADTPDNFQSRRPNTSFCFLDIRSPGLGDTAMYLCATSRAEKLFFGSGTQLSVL.